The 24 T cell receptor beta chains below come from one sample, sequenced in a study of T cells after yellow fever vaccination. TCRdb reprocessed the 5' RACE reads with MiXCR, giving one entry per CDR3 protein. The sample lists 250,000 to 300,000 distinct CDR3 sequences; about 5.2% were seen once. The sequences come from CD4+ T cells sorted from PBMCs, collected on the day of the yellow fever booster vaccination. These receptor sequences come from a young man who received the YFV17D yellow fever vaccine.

This CDR3 reads CASGQGGHYEQYF. CDR3 sequence (DNA): TGCGCCAGCGGACAGGGGGGCCACTACGAGCAGTACTTC. This sequence joins TRBV23-1 and TRBJ2-7; 10 bases align to TRBD1. TRBV23-1 is annotated as an ORF whose role is uncertain. The CDR3 consists of 13 residues. V lost 8 bases, J lost 3 bases, and 4 bases stayed unmatched.

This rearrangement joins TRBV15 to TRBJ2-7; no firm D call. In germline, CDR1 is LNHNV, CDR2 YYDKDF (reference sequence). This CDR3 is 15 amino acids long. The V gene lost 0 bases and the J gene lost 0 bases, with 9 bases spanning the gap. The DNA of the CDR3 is TGTGCCACCAGCAGAGATCGTGCGAGCTCCTACGAGCAGTACGTC. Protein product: CATSRDRASSYEQYV.

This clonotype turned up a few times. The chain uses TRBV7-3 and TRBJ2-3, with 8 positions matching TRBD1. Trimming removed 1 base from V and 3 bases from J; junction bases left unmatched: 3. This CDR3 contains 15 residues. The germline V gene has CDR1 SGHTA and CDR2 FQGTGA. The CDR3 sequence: CASSLRTGMTDTQYF. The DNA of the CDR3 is TGTGCCAGCAGCTTAAGGACAGGGATGACAGATACGCAGTATTTT.

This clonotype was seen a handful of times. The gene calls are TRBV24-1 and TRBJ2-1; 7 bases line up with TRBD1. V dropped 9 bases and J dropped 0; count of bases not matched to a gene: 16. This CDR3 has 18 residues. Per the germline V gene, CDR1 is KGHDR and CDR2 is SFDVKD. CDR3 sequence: CATAPRPGQDRSYNEQFF. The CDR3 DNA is TGTGCCACCGCCCCCCGCCCCGGACAGGACCGCTCCTACAATGAGCAGTTCTTC.

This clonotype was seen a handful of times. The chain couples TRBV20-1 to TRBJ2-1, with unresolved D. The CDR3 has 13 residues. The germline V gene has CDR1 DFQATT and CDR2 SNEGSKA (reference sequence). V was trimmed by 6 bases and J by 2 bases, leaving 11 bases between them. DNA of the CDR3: TGCAGTGCCTTTAGACAAGCCTACAATGAGCAGTTCTTC. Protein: CSAFRQAYNEQFF.

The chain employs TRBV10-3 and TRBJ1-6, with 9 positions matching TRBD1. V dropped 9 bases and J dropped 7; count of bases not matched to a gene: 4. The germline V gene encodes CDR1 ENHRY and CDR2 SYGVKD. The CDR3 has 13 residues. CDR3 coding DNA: TGTGCCATAGCCGGGACAGGGAATTCACCCCTCCACTTT. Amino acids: CAIAGTGNSPLHF.

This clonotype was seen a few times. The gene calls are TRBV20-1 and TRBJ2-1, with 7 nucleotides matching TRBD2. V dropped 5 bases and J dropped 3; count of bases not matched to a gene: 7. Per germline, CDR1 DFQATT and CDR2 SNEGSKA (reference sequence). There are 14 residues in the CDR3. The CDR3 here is CSAPGLVGYNEQFF. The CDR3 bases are TGCAGTGCTCCCGGACTAGTAGGCTACAATGAGCAGTTCTTC.

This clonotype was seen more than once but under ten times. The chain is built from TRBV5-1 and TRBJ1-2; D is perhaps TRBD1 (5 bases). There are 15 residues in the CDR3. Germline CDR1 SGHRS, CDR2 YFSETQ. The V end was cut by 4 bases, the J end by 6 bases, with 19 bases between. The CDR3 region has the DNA TGCGCCAGCAGCCCGGGACCTAGGTCGGAAAATGGCTACACCTTC. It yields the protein CASSPGPRSENGYTF.

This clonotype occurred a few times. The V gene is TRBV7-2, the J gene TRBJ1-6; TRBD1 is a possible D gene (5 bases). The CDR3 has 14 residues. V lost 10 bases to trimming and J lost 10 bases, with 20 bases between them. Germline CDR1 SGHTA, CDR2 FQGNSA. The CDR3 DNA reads TGTGCCATCGCGGAGGGACTCCGGGGGTCACCCCTCCACTTT. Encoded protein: CAIAEGLRGSPLHF.

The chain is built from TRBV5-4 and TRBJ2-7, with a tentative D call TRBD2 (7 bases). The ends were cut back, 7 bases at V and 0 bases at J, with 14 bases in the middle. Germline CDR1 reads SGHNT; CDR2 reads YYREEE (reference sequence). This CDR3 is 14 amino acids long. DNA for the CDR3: TGTGCCAGCCGGGGGGCGGGAAGCTCCTACGAGCAGTACTTC. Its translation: CASRGAGSSYEQYF.

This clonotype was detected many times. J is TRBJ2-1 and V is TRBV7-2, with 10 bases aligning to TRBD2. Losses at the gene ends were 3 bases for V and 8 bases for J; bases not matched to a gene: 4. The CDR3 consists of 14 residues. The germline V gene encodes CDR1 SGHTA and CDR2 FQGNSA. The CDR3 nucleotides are TGTGCCAGCAGCTTGTCCCTAGCGGGGGATGAGCAGTTCTTC. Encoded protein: CASSLSLAGDEQFF. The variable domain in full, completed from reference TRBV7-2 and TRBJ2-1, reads GAGVSQSPSNKVTEKGKDVELRCDPISGHTALYWYRQSLGQGLEFLIYFQGNSAPDKSGLPSDRFSAERTGGSVSTLTIQRTQQEDSAVYLCASSLSLAGDEQFFGPGTRLTVL.

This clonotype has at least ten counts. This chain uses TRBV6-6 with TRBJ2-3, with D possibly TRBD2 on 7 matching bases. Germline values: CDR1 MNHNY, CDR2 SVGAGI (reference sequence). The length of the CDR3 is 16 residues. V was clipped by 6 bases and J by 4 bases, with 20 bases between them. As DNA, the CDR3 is TGTGCCAGCAGCGGGGTTGGGGGGGCTTTGGCAGATACGCAGTATTTT. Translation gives CASSGVGGALADTQYF.

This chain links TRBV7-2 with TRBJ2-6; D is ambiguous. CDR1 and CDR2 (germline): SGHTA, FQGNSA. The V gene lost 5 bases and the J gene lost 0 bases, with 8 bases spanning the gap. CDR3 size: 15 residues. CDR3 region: CASSRETSGANVLTF. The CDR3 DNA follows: TGTGCCAGCAGCCGCGAAACCTCTGGGGCCAACGTCCTGACTTTC.

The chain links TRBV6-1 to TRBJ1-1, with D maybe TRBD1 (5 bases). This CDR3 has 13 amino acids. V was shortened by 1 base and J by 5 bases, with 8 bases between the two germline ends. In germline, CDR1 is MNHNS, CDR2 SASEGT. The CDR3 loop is CASSEVGETEAFF. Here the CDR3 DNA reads TGTGCCAGCAGTGAAGTGGGGGAAACTGAAGCTTTCTTT.

The CDR3 region is CATAGVGNMGTEAFF. The CDR3 DNA reads as TGTGCCACCGCCGGGGTTGGTAATATGGGCACTGAAGCTTTCTTT. The gene calls are TRBV18 and TRBJ1-1; D is unclear. In germline, CDR1 is KGHSH, CDR2 LQKENI. With 10 bases removed from V and 4 bases from J, the gap between germline ends came to 22 bases. The CDR3 length is 15 residues. Together with reference TRBV18 and TRBJ1-1, the CDR3 gives the full variable domain: NAGVMQNPRHLVRRRGQEARLRCSPMKGHSHVYWYRQLPEEGLKFMVYLQKENIIDESGMPKERFSAEFPKEGPSILRIQQVVRGDSAAYFCATAGVGNMGTEAFFGQGTRLTVV.

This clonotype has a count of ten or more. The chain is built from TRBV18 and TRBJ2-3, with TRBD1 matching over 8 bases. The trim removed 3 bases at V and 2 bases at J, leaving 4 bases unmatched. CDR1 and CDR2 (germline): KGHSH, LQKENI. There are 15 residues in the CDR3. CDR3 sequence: CASSPRGPATDTQYF. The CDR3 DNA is TGTGCCAGCTCACCCAGGGGGCCAGCCACAGATACGCAGTATTTT.

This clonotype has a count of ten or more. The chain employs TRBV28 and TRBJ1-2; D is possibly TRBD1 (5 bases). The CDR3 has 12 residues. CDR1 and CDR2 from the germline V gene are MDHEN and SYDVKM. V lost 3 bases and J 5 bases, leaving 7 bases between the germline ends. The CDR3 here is CASSLGRYGYTF. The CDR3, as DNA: TGTGCCAGCAGTTTGGGGCGGTATGGCTACACCTTC.

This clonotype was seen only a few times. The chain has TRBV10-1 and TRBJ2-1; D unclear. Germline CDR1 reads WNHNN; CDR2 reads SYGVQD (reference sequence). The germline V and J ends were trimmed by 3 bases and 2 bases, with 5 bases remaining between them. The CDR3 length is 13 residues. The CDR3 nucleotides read TGCGCCAGCAGTGATGATCCCTACAATGAGCAGTTCTTC. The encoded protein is CASSDDPYNEQFF.

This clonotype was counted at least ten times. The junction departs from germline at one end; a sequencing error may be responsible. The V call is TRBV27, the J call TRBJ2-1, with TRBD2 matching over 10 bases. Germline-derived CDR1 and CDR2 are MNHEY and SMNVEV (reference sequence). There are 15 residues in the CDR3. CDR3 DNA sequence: TGCACCAGCAGTCCAAGGACTAGCGGCGACAATGAGCAGTTCTTC. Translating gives CTSSPRTSGDNEQFF.

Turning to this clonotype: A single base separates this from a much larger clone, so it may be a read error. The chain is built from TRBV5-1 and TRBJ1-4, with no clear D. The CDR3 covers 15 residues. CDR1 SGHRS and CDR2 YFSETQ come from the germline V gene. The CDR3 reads CASRLASQEGEKLFF. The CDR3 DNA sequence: TGCGCCAGCAGATTGGCCAGCCAGGAGGGAGAAAAACTGTTTTTT.

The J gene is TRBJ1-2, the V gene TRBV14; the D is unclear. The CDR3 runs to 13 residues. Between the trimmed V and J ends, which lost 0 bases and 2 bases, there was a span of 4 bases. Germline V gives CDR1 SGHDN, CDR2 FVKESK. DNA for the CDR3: TGTGCCAGCAGCCAAGAGATCAACTATGGCTACACCTTC. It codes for CASSQEINYGYTF. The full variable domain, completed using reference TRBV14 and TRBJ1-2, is EAGVTQFPSHSVIEKGQTVTLRCDPISGHDNLYWYRRVMGKEIKFLLHFVKESKQDESGMPNNRFLAERTGGTYSTLKVQPAELEDSGVYFCASSQEINYGYTFGSGTRLTVV.

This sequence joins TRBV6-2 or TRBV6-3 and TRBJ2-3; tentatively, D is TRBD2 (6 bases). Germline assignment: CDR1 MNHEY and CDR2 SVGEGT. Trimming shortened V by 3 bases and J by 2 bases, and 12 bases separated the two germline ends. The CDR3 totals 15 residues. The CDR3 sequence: CASSYGGTPTDTQYF. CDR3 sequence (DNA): TGTGCCAGCAGTTATGGAGGGACCCCCACAGATACGCAGTATTTT.

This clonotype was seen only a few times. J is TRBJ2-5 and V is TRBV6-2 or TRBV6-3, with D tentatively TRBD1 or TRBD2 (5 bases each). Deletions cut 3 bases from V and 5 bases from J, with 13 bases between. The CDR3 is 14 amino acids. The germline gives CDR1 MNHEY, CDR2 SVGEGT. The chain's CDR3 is CASSYRGVGETQYF. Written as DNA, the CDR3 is TGTGCCAGCAGTTATAGAGGGGTTGGCGAGACCCAGTACTTC.

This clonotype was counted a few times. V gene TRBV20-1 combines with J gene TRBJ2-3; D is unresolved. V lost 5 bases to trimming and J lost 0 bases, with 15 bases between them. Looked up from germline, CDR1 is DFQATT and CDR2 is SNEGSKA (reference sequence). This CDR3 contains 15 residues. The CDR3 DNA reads TGCAGTGCTCTCCCCCTCCCGACTAGCACAGATACGCAGTATTTT. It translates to CSALPLPTSTDTQYF.